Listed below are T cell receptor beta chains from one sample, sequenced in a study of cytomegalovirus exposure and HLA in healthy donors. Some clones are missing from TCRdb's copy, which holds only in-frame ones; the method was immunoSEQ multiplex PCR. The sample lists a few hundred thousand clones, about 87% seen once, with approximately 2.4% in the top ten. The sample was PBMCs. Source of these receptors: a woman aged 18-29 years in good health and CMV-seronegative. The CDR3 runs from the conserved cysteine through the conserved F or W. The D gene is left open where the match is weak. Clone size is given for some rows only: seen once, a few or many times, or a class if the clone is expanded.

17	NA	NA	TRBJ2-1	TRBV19	CASSMMRAGGSYNEQFF	TGTGCCAGTAGTATGATGAGGGCAGGTGGCTCCTACAATGAGCAGTTCTTC
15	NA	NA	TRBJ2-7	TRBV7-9	CASSLQELGRNEQYF	TGTGCCAGCAGCTTACAGGAATTGGGCCGCAACGAGCAGTACTTC
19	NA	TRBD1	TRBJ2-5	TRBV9	CASSVHAPGQGARRETQYF	TGTGCCAGCAGCGTCCACGCACCGGGACAGGGGGCCCGCCGGGAGACCCAGTACTTC
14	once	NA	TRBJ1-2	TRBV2	CASREPRFNYGYTF	TGTGCCAGCAGGGAGCCTCGATTCAACTATGGCTACACCTTC
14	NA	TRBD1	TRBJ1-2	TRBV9	CASSVGDSYYGYTF	TGTGCCAGCAGCGTAGGGGACAGTTACTATGGCTACACCTTC
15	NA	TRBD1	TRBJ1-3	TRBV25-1	CASSPQGTVGNTIYF	TGTGCCAGCAGTCCACAGGGGACTGTTGGAAACACCATATATTTT
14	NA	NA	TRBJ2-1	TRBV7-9	CASSFVLGGHEQFF	TGTGCCAGCAGCTTCGTTTTGGGGGGGCATGAGCAGTTCTTC
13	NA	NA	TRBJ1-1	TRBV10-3	CATGSTVSTEAFF	TGTGCCACCGGTTCTACAGTCTCCACTGAAGCTTTCTTT
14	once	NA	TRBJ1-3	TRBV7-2	CASSPGQLGNTIYF	TGTGCCAGCAGCCCTGGACAGCTAGGAAACACCATATATTTT
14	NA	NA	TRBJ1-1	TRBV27	CASSLEGRNTEAFF	TGTGCCAGCAGTTTGGAGGGAAGGAACACTGAAGCTTTCTTT
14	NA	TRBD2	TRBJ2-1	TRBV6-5	CASRRGEAYNEQFF	TGTGCCAGCAGGCGGGGGGAGGCCTACAATGAGCAGTTCTTC
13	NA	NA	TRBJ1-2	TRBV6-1	CASSLVKGYGYTF	TGTGCCAGCAGTTTAGTCAAGGGGTATGGCTACACCTTC
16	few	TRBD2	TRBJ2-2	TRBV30	CAWSKLAGGPGGELFF	TGTGCCTGGAGTAAGCTAGCGGGGGGGCCTGGCGGGGAGCTGTTTTTT
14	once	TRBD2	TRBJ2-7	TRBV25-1	CASSELGGGYEQYF	TGTGCCAGCAGTGAATTGGGGGGGGGATACGAGCAGTACTTC
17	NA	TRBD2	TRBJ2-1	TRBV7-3	CASSLGKTSGGLDEQFF	TGTGCCAGCAGCTTGGGGAAGACTAGCGGGGGACTCGATGAGCAGTTCTTC
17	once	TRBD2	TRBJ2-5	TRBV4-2	CASSQGGEAGGQETQYF	TGTGCCAGCAGCCAAGGGGGCGAGGCGGGGGGGCAAGAGACCCAGTACTTC
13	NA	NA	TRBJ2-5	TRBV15	CATSRDLGSSQYF	TGTGCCACCAGCAGAGATCTTGGCAGTTCCCAGTACTTC
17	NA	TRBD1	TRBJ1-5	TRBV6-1	CASSEVPSGTGSQPQHF	TGTGCCAGCAGTGAAGTACCCTCAGGGACAGGGTCCCAGCCCCAGCATTTT
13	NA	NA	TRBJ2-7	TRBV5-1	CASSLAQAGEQYF	TGCGCCAGCAGCTTGGCCCAAGCGGGCGAGCAGTACTTC
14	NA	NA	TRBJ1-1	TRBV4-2	CASSDAGRSTEAFF	TGTGCCAGCAGCGACGCTGGGAGGTCCACTGAAGCTTTCTTT
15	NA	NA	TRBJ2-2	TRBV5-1	CASSYSPGASGELFF	TGCGCCAGCAGCTACTCTCCTGGGGCATCCGGGGAGCTGTTTTTT